This TCR beta chain was recorded in a study of cytomegalovirus exposure and HLA in healthy donors. The ends were cut back, 1 base at V and 10 bases at J, with 11 bases in the middle. CDR3 length: 13 residues. CDR1 is SGHAT, CDR2 FQNNGV, per germline. 60 Vbeta and 13 Jbeta primers were used in PCR. Sequenced by immunoSEQ multiplex PCR; TCRdb stores in-frame clones only, minus some. Recorded here are 40,000 to 60,000 clones; the top ten clones represent roughly 25%. Sequencing was performed on PBMCs. The chain links TRBV11-2 to TRBJ1-5; maybe TRBD1 (5 bases). This sequence was found in a middle-aged man in good health and CMV-seropositive. The CDR3 sequence is CASSLAGGSPQHF. In nucleotides, the CDR3 is TGTGCCAGCAGCTTAGCCGGGGGATCCCCCCAGCATTTT.